This entry concerns a single T cell receptor (beta chain). Its target is unknown. The read falls 3 residues short of the CDR3 end, and the missing part is taken from the germline J gene. Only in-frame clones appear in the TCRdb table, and some are missing; sequencing was by immunoSEQ multiplex PCR. Its table lists 28,000 or so clones. Germline lookup yields CDR1 LNHDA and CDR2 SQIVND (reference sequence). V trimming: 5 bases; J trimming: 6 bases; junction bases outside the gene matches: 6. There are 14 residues in the CDR3. The data originate from a study of T cells in women clearing cervical HPV infection. About the research overall: Blood came at first lesion visit for cases, post-clearance for controls.

Study-level results: Associations may precede or follow infection; HPV-specific or memory T cells were not isolated. Repertoire richness, not evenness, was significantly elevated in CIN3+ cases versus controls.

This chain links TRBV19 with TRBJ1-2; 10 positions match TRBD1. This TCR derives from a woman aged 18-69 years with a cervical HPV16 infection that either progressed to CIN3+ or cleared (not recorded which). Sequenced sample: blood buffy coat. CDR3 residues: CASSPGTGEDGYTF. The sequenced CDR3 bases are TGTGCCAGTAGTCCTGGGACAGGGGAAGATGGC.